Presented here are 15 T cell receptor beta chains from one specimen sequenced in a study of T-cell reconstitution after alpha-beta-depleted transplantation in children. Unique molecular identifiers featured in how the TCRbeta library was prepared. TCRdb redid the calling of the PCR reads with MiXCR, one entry per CDR3 protein. Of about 580,000 distinct CDR3 sequences listed, roughly 23% are singletons. The sequences come from PBMCs, mostly from graft donor cells, collected 360 days after TCRalphabeta/CD19-depleted stem cell transplant. The receptor source for this set is a boy under two years old who had a stem cell transplant for acute myeloid leukemia, so the T cells may come from the graft donor.

The chain has TRBV20-1 and TRBJ1-1; D might be TRBD1 (5 bases). CDR1 and CDR2 from the germline V gene are DFQATT and SNEGSKA (reference sequence). Trimming took off 3 bases at V and 1 base at J, with 18 bases between the two ends. This CDR3 contains 16 residues. CDR3 sequence: CSARPGPLRGNTEAFF. The CDR3 bases are TGCAGTGCTAGGCCGGGACCCCTTCGGGGGAACACTGAAGCTTTCTTT.

V usage is TRBV5-1 and J usage is TRBJ2-3; TRBD2 matches at 9 bases. The CDR3 is 16 amino acids. Germline V gene lookup returns CDR1 SGHRS and CDR2 YFSETQ. The ends lost 0 bases at V and 1 base at J; junction bases unmatched: 3. The CDR3, as DNA: TGCGCCAGCAGCTTGGCCAAGCGGGGGGGCACAGATACGCAGTATTTT. Amino acids: CASSLAKRGGTDTQYF.

The chain combines TRBV6-5 with TRBJ2-3; D is ambiguous. The CDR3 loop spans 17 amino acids. The ends were cut back, 0 bases at V and 0 bases at J, with 13 bases in the middle. CDR1 MNHEY and CDR2 SVGAGI come from the germline V gene. CDR3 sequence: CASSYSNGQASTDTQYF. The CDR3 DNA is TGTGCCAGCAGTTACTCGAACGGGCAGGCTAGCACAGATACGCAGTATTTT.

In this sample, this clonotype turned up many times. J is TRBJ2-3 and V is TRBV20-1; 13 bases fit TRBD2. CDR3 size: 18 residues. Germline values: CDR1 DFQATT, CDR2 SNEGSKA (reference sequence). J gave up 7 bases and V 4 bases, and 17 bases lay outside the gene matches. The chain's CDR3 is CSATMPGLAGTEFHTQYF. CDR3 DNA sequence: TGCAGTGCTACAATGCCGGGACTAGCGGGGACCGAGTTTCATACGCAGTATTTT.

Of note for this clonotype: Because the CDR3's place on the DNA is in doubt, the DNA is left out and the CDR3 is given as listed by TCRdb. The CDR3 loop is CSTSGGRDQETQYF. The chain recombines TRBV20-1 with TRBJ2-5; the listed D gene, TRBD2, was not tested against the DNA. CDR1 is DFQATT and CDR2 is SNEGSKA in the germline V gene (reference sequence). The CDR3 comprises 14 residues, both ends counted.

The rearrangement links TRBV6-5 to TRBJ2-1; TRBD2 is a possible D gene (6 bases). The germline CDR1 and CDR2 sequences are MNHEY and SVGAGI. The V gene lost 0 bases and the J gene lost 4 bases, with 13 bases spanning the gap. CDR3 length: 16 amino acids. CDR3 region: CASSYSILEGYNEQFF. DNA of the CDR3: TGTGCCAGCAGTTACTCGATTTTGGAGGGGTACAATGAGCAGTTCTTC.

This chain joins TRBV9 and TRBJ2-1; no firm D call. Per germline, CDR1 SGDLS and CDR2 YYNGEE. Trimming removed 0 bases at V and 8 bases at J, with 6 bases between. The CDR3 consists of 12 residues. CDR3 nucleotide sequence: TGTGCCAGCAGCGTAGCTGGCGATGAGCAGTTCTTC. Its protein product is CASSVAGDEQFF.

This clonotype turned up a few times. This chain joins TRBV6-1 and TRBJ2-5, with D maybe TRBD2 (5 bases). The CDR3 totals 15 residues. Germline CDR1 MNHNS, CDR2 SASEGT. V lost 5 bases and J lost 4, with 17 bases in between. As DNA, the CDR3 is TGTGCCAGCAGTAGAGGGAGCGGCGTGGGAGAGACCCAGTACTTC. Translated, it gives CASSRGSGVGETQYF.

The V and J genes are TRBV29-1 and TRBJ1-5; D is perhaps TRBD1 (6 bases). Trimming removed 7 bases from V and 3 bases from J, with 16 bases in between. Germline V gene data show CDR1 as SQVTM and CDR2 as ANQGSEA. This CDR3 is 14 amino acids long. CDR3 sequence (DNA): TGCAGCGCCCTCTTCAGGGGACCCAATCAGCCCCAGCATTTT. This translates into CSALFRGPNQPQHF.

In its sample, this clonotype was seen many times. V is TRBV20-1 and J is TRBJ2-2; maybe TRBD2 (5 bases). The V end lost 3 bases, the J end lost 2 bases, and 16 bases lay between the germline ends. The V gene's germline CDR1 is DFQATT and CDR2 SNEGSKA (reference sequence). The CDR3 is 16 amino acids. CDR3 coding DNA: TGCAGTGCTAGGGACCACGGGTCGGGAAACACCGGGGAGCTGTTTTTT. Its translation: CSARDHGSGNTGELFF.

This clonotype occurred a few times. This CDR3 reads CSVGGAGEIEQYF. CDR3 coding DNA: TGCAGCGTTGGGGGTGCGGGGGAGATCGAGCAGTACTTC. The rearrangement uses TRBV29-1 and TRBJ2-7; 7 nucleotides agree with TRBD2. CDR3 length: 13 amino acids. Germline V CDR1 and CDR2: SQVTM, ANQGSEA. Trimming cost V 4 bases and J 6 bases; bases outside gene matches: 9.

This chain uses TRBV2 with TRBJ2-6; no clear D. Trimming took off 3 bases at V and 0 bases at J, with 12 bases between the two ends. The CDR3 runs to 17 residues. In germline, CDR1 is SNHLY, CDR2 FYNNEI. The CDR3 coding sequence is TGTGCCAGCAGTGAGATACGGTCAATCTCTGGGGCCAACGTCCTGACTTTC. This translates into CASSEIRSISGANVLTF.

This clonotype was picked up a small number of times. This chain connects TRBV6-5 to TRBJ2-7, with unresolved D. The germline V and J ends were trimmed by 6 bases and 4 bases, with 16 bases remaining between them. CDR3 length equals 14 residues. Germline V gene lookup returns CDR1 MNHEY and CDR2 SVGAGI. The CDR3 loop is CASSHTFTTYEQYF. The CDR3 DNA sequence: TGTGCCAGCAGCCATACTTTTACTACTTACGAGCAGTACTTC.

This rearrangement joins TRBV5-1 to TRBJ2-3; TRBD1 matches at 8 bases. The ends lost 7 bases at V and 4 bases at J; junction bases unmatched: 5. The CDR3 is 13 residues long. Per germline, CDR1 SGHRS and CDR2 YFSETQ. CDR3 loop: CASLGQASDTQYF. CDR3 DNA sequence: TGCGCCAGCTTGGGACAGGCGTCAGATACGCAGTATTTT.

This clonotype occurred a few times. The V and J genes are TRBV11-2 and TRBJ2-3, with TRBD2 matching over 16 bases. V shed 4 bases, J shed 1 base, and the junction held 8 bases outside the gene matches. Looked up from germline, CDR1 is SGHAT and CDR2 is FQNNGV. This CDR3 contains 19 residues. The chain's CDR3 is CASSSPGLAGGRGTDTQYF. CDR3 DNA sequence: TGTGCCAGCAGCTCACCGGGACTAGCGGGGGGGCGGGGCACAGATACGCAGTATTTT.